This T cell receptor beta chain was profiled in a study of blood T cell repertoires in COVID-19. Study context: The United States, Italy and Spain provided the acute and convalescent COVID-19 samples. In each case, the material was cDNA or gDNA derived from T cells, B-cell-depleted T cells, or PBMCs.

Source study methods: Estimation of nucleated cell counts was performed using reference gene primer amplification. Libraries were prepared by immunoSEQ multiplex PCR; TCRdb keeps only in-frame clonotypes and omits some of them. V, J and clone size are those of that table, while D and trimming were read from the DNA. The sample consists of 88,000 or so clones, over 70% of them appearing once. The germline V gene encodes CDR1 SGHVS and CDR2 FQNEAQ. Germline trimming cut 4 bases from V and 7 bases from J; bases unmatched to any gene: 7. The CDR3 is 15 residues long. This clonotype originated in a man aged 80 or over with acute or convalescent COVID-19. Specimen: peripheral blood. The rearrangement joins TRBV7-8 to TRBJ1-4, with TRBD1 matching over 9 bases. DNA of the CDR3: TGTGCCAGCAGCTCTAACAGGGGGCCGGGTGAAAAACTGTTTTTT. It specifies CASSSNRGPGEKLFF.